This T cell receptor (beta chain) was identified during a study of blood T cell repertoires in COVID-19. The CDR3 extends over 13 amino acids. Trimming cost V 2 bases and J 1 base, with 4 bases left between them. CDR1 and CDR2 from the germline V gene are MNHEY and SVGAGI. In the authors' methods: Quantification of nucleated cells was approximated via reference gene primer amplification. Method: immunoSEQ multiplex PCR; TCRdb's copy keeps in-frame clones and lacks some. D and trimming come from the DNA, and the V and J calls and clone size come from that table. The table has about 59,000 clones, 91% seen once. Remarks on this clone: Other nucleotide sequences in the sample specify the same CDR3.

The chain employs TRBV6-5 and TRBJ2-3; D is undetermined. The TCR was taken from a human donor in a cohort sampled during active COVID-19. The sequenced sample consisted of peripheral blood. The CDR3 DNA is TGTGCCAGCAGTTACCCTGGCACAGATACGCAGTATTTT. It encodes CASSYPGTDTQYF.